Listed below are T cell receptor beta chains from one sample, sequenced in a study of blood T cell repertoires in COVID-19. Only in-frame clones appear in the TCRdb table, and some are missing; sequencing was by immunoSEQ multiplex PCR. Of 150,000 to 200,000 clones in the sample, 86% were seen once. Sequencing used peripheral blood. These TCRs come from a man between 60 and 75 years old with acute or convalescent COVID-19. CDR3s include the opening cysteine and the closing phenylalanine or tryptophan. A D gene is named only where the DNA matches it firmly. The listing skips clone size in some rows; elsewhere it reads once, few, many or a size class.

clone size,D gene,J gene,V gene,CDR3 protein,CDR3 DNA
few,TRBD1,TRBJ1-1,TRBV9,CASSVGTGGAAEAFF,TGTGCCAGCAGCGTGGGGACAGGGGGAGCGGCTGAAGCTTTCTTT
NA,NA,TRBJ1-5,TRBV7-9,CASSQGGDQPQHF,TGTGCCAGCAGCCAGGGAGGGGATCAGCCCCAGCATTTT
NA,TRBD2,TRBJ2-1,TRBV24-1,CATSDISGRAFREQFF,TGTGCCACCAGTGACATTAGCGGGAGGGCCTTCAGGGAGCAGTTCTTC
NA,NA,TRBJ2-3,TRBV7-2,CASSLGVSGSTDTQYF,TGTGCCAGCAGCTTAGGGGTTAGCGGCAGCACAGATACGCAGTATTTT
NA,NA,TRBJ1-2,TRBV19,CRFGSRGGYTF,TGTCGATTCGGCTCCAGAGGTGGCTACACCTTC
NA,TRBD1,TRBJ1-2,TRBV9,CASSPSPGQGHYGYTF,TGTGCCAGCAGCCCTAGCCCCGGACAGGGTCACTATGGCTACACCTTC
NA,NA,TRBJ1-1,TRBV10-3,CAISEVRANTEAFF,TGTGCCATCAGTGAGGTCAGGGCGAACACTGAAGCTTTCTTT
NA,NA,TRBJ2-7,TRBV27,CASSLGRGRSYEQYF,TGTGCCAGCAGCCTAGGTAGGGGGAGATCCTACGAGCAGTACTTC
NA,TRBD1,TRBJ1-1,TRBV5-1,CASSLDRGDTEAFF,TGCGCCAGCAGCTTGGACAGGGGGGACACTGAAGCTTTCTTT
few,NA,TRBJ2-1,TRBV6-5,CASSSDRNEQFF,TGTGCCAGCAGTTCAGACAGGAATGAGCAGTTCTTC
NA,TRBD1,TRBJ1-5,TRBV28,CATITLTGGFQHF,TGTGCGACGATAACGCTGACAGGGGGCTTTCAGCATTTT
NA,TRBD1,TRBJ1-1,TRBV29-1,CSVGWGQGTEAFF,TGCAGCGTTGGGTGGGGACAGGGGACTGAAGCTTTCTTT
NA,NA,TRBJ2-5,TRBV19,CASSRKILGGETQYF,TGTGCCAGTAGTCGTAAAATCTTAGGAGGGGAGACCCAGTACTTC
few,NA,TRBJ1-6,TRBV3-1/TRBV3-2,CASSQEGTRGTSPLHF,TGTGCCAGCAGCCAAGAAGGGACACGAGGGACTTCACCCCTCCACTTT
NA,TRBD2,TRBJ2-3,TRBV5-1,CASSPGTSTTDTQYF,TGCGCCAGCAGCCCCGGGACTAGTACCACAGATACGCAGTATTTT
NA,NA,TRBJ1-2,TRBV3-1/TRBV3-2,CASSHSGGGYTF,TGTGCCAGCAGCCACTCGGGGGGGGGCTACACCTTC
NA,TRBD1,TRBJ2-1,TRBV10-1,CASSGDRGEVEQFF,TGCGCCAGCAGTGGGGACAGGGGAGAGGTTGAGCAGTTCTTC
NA,TRBD1,TRBJ1-2,TRBV6-4,CASSETDRGFGYTF,TGTGCCAGCAGTGAGACGGACAGGGGGTTTGGCTACACCTTC
NA,NA,TRBJ1-2,TRBV27,CASSFSGRYGYTF,TGTGCCAGCAGTTTCAGCGGGAGGTATGGCTACACCTTC
NA,NA,TRBJ2-7,TRBV19,CASSGQVSYEQYF,TGTGCCAGTAGTGGACAAGTCTCCTACGAGCAGTACTTC
NA,NA,TRBJ2-3,TRBV6-6,CASTDPSEVDTQYF,TGTGCCAGCACCGACCCTTCAGAGGTAGATACGCAGTATTTT
NA,TRBD1,TRBJ1-5,TRBV6-6,CASSYSGQAQHF,TGTGCCAGCAGTTACTCGGGACAGGCCCAGCATTTT
NA,TRBD1,TRBJ1-2,TRBV28,CASSPSDREGGYTF,TGTGCCAGCAGTCCCTCGGACAGGGAAGGTGGCTACACCTTC
NA,TRBD2,TRBJ2-2,TRBV5-1,CASSLALAAGPGELFF,TGCGCCAGCAGCTTGGCACTAGCGGCCGGGCCCGGGGAGCTGTTTTTT
NA,NA,TRBJ2-7,TRBV2,CASSEIGGPEQYF,TGTGCCAGCAGTGAAATTGGAGGGCCCGAGCAGTACTTC
NA,NA,TRBJ2-1,TRBV6-2/TRBV6-3,CASSPGTSGYNEQFF,TGTGCCAGCAGTCCCGGGACAAGTGGGTACAATGAGCAGTTCTTC
NA,NA,TRBJ2-7,TRBV28,CASSTPGIYEQYF,TGTGCCAGCAGTACCCCAGGGATCTACGAGCAGTACTTC